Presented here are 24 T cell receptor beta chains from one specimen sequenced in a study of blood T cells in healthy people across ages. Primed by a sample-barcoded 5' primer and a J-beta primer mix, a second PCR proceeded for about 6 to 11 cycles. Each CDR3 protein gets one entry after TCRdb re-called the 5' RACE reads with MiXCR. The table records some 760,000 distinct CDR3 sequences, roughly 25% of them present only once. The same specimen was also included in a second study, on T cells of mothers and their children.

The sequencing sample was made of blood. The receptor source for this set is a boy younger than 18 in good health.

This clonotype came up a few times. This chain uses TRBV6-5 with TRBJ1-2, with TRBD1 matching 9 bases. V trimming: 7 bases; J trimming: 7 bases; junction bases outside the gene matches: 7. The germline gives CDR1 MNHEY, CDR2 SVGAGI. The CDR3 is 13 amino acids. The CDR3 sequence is CASIPGQGRGYTF. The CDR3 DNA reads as TGTGCCAGCATACCGGGACAGGGCCGTGGCTACACCTTC.

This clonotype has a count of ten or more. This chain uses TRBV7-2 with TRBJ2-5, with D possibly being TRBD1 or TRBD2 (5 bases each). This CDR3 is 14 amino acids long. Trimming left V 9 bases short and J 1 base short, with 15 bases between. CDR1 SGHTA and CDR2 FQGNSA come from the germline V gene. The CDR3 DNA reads TGTGCCAGTGGACTCGTCGGGACCCAAGAGACCCAGTACTTC. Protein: CASGLVGTQETQYF.

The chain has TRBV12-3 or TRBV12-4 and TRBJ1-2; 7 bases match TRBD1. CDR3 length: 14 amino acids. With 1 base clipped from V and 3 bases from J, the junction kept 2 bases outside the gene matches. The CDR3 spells CASSLGDRDYGYTF. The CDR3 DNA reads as TGTGCCAGCAGTTTAGGTGACAGGGACTATGGCTACACCTTC.

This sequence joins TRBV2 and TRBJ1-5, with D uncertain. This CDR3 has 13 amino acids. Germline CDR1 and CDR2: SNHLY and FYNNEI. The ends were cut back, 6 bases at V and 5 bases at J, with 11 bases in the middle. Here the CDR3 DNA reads TGTGCCAGCAGGGCCCGGCTCGATCAGCCCCAGCATTTT. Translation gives CASRARLDQPQHF.

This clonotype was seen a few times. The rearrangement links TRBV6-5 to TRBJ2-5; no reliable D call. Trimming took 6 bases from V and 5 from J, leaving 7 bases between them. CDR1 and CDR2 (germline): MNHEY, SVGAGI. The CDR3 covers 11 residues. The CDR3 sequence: CASRSAETQYF. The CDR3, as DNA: TGTGCCAGCAGATCAGCGGAGACCCAGTACTTC.

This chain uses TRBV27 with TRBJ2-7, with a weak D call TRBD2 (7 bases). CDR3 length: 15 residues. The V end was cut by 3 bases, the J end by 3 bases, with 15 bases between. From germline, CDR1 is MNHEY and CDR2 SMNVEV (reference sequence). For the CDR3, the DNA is TGTGCCAGCAGTTTGCGCGGGGGCGGCATCTACGAGCAGTACTTC. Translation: CASSLRGGGIYEQYF.

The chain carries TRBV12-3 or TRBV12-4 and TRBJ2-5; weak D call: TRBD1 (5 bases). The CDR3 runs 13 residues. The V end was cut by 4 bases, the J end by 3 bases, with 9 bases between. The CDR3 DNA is TGTGCCAGCAGTTCCCAGGGTAAAGAGACCCAGTACTTC. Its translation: CASSSQGKETQYF.

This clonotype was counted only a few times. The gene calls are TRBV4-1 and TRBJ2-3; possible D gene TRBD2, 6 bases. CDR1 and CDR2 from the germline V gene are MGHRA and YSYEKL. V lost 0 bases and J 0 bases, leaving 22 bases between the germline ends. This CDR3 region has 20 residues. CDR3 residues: CASSQELLVIRAGSTDTQYF. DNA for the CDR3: TGCGCCAGCAGCCAAGAATTGCTGGTAATAAGGGCGGGGAGCACAGATACGCAGTATTTT.

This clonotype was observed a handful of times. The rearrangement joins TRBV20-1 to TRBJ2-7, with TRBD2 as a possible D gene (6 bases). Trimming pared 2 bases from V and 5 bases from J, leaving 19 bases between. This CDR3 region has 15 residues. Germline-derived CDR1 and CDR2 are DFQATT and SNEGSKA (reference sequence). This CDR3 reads CSARPLAGLSNEQYF. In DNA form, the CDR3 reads TGCAGTGCTAGACCCCTCGCGGGGCTTAGCAACGAGCAGTACTTC.

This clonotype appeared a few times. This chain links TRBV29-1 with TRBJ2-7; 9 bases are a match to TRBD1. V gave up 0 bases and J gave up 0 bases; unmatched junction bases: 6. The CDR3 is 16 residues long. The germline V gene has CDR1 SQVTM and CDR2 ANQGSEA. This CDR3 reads CSVEDGGQGNSYEQYF. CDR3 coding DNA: TGCAGCGTTGAAGACGGGGGACAGGGAAACTCCTACGAGCAGTACTTC.

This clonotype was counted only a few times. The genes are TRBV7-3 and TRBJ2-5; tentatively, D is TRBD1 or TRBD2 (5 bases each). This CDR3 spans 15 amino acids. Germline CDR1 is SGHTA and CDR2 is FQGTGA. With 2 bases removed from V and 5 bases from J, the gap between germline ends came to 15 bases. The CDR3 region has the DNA TGTGCCAGCAGCTTAGGGACGGCCTACTCGGAGACCCAGTACTTC. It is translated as CASSLGTAYSETQYF. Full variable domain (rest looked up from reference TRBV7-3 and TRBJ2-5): GAGVSQTPSNKVTEKGKYVELRCDPISGHTALYWYRQSLGQGPEFLIYFQGTGAADDSGLPNDRFFAVRPEGSVSTLKIQRTERGDSAVYLCASSLGTAYSETQYFGPGTRLLVL.

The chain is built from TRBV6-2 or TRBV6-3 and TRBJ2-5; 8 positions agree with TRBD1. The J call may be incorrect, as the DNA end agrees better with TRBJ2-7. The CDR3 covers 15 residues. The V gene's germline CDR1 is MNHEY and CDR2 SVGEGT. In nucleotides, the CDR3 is TGTGCCAGCAGTTCCGCGAGGACAGGGCGCTACGAGCAGTACTTC. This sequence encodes CASSSARTGRYEQYF.

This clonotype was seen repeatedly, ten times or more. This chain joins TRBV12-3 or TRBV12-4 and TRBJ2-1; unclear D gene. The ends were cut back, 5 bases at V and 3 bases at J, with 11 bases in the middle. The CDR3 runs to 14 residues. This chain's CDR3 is CASSPRAIYNEQFF. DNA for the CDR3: TGTGCCAGCAGTCCCCGAGCAATCTACAATGAGCAGTTCTTC.

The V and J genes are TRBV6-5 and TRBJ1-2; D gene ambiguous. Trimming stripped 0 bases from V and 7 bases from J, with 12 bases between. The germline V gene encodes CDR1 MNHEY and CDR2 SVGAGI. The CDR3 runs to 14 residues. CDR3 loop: CASSYSMGGFGYTF. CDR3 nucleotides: TGTGCCAGCAGTTACTCGATGGGAGGGTTTGGCTACACCTTC.

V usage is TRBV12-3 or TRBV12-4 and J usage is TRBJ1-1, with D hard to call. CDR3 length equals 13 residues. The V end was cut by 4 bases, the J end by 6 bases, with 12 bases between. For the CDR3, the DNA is TGTGCCAGCAGTTCACTTCCGGCCCCTGAAGCTTTCTTT. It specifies CASSSLPAPEAFF.

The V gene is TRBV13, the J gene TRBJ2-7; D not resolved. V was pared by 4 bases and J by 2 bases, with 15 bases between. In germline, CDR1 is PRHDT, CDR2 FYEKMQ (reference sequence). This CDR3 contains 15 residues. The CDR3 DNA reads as TGTGCCAGCAGCTACCGGGCATCCTCCCCCTACGAGCAGTACTTC. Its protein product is CASSYRASSPYEQYF.

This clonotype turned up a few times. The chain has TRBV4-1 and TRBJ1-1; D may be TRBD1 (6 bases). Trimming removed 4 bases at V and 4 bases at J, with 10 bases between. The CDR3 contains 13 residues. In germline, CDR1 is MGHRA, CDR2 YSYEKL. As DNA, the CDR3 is TGCGCCAGCAGCCTGGGGGCAGTCACTGAAGCTTTCTTT. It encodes CASSLGAVTEAFF.

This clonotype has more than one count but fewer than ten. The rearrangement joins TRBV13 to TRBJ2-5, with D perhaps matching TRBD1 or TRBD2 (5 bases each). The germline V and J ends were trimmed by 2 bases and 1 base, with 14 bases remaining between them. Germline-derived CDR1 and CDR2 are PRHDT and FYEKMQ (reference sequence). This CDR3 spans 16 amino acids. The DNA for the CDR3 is TGTGCCAGCAGCTTATCCTCGGTGGGGGTCCAAGAGACCCAGTACTTC. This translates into CASSLSSVGVQETQYF. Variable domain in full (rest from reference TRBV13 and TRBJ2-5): AAGVIQSPRHLIKEKRETATLKCYPIPRHDTVYWYQQGPGQDPQFLISFYEKMQSDKGSIPDRFSAQQFSDYHSELNMSSLELGDSALYFCASSLSSVGVQETQYFGPGTRLLVL.

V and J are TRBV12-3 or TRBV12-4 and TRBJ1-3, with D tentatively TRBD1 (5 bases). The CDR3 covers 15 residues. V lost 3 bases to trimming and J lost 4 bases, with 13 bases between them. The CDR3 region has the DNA TGTGCCAGCAGTTTCCCTCGGGGCAGCGGAAACACCATATATTTT. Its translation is CASSFPRGSGNTIYF.

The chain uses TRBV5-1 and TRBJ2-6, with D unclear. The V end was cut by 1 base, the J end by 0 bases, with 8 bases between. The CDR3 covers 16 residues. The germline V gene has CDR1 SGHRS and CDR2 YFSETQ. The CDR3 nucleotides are TGCGCCAGCAGCTTGCCGCAGAGCTCTGGGGCCAACGTCCTGACTTTC. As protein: CASSLPQSSGANVLTF. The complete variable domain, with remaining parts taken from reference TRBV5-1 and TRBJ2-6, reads KAGVTQTPRYLIKTRGQQVTLSCSPISGHRSVSWYQQTPGQGLQFLFEYFSETQRNKGNFPGRFSGRQFSNSRSEMNVSTLELGDSALYLCASSLPQSSGANVLTFGAGSRLTVL.

The DNA for the CDR3 is TGCAGCGCCGAAGTTCCTAGCGGGAGTAGGAATGAGCAGTTCTTC. This sequence encodes CSAEVPSGSRNEQFF. The rearrangement uses TRBV29-1 and TRBJ2-1, with 10 bases matching TRBD2. CDR3 length equals 15 residues. Germline V gene sequence: CDR1 SQVTM, CDR2 ANQGSEA. Trimming removed 7 bases from V and 7 bases from J; junction bases left unmatched: 13.

The CDR3 loop is CASSPKDRGHGYTF. CDR3 bases: TGTGCCAGCTCACCAAAGGACAGGGGGCATGGCTACACCTTC. The V and J genes are TRBV18 and TRBJ1-2; 11 bases agree with TRBD1. The CDR3 runs 14 residues. Trimming cost V 2 bases and J 6 bases; bases outside gene matches: 2. Germline CDR1 reads KGHSH; CDR2 reads LQKENI.

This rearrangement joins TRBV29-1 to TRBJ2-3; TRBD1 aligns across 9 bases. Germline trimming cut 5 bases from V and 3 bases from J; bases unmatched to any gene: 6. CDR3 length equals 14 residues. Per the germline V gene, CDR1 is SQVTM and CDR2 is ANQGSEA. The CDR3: CSVWDRVRTDTQYF. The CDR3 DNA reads TGCAGCGTTTGGGACAGGGTGAGGACAGATACGCAGTATTTT.

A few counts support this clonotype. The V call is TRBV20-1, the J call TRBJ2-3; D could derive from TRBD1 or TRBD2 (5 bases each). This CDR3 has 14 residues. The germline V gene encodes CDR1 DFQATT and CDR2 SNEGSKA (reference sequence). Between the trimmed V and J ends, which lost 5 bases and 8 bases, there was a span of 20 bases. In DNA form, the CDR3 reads TGCAGTGCTCAAAACATGGGGGAGTGGGGTACGCAGTATTTT. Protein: CSAQNMGEWGTQYF.